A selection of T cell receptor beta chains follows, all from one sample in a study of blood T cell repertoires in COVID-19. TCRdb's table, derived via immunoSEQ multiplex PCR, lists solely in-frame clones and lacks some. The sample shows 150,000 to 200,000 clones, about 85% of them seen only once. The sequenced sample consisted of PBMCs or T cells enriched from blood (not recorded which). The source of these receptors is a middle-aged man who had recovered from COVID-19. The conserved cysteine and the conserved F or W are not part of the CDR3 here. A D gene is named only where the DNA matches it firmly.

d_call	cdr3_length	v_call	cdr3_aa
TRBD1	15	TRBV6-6	ASSPGTGAYAQDTQY
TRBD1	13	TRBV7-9	ASGFPGQGSEKLF
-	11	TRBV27	ASSLGAFYEQY
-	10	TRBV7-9	ASSRDRQPQH
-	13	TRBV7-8	ASSLEEQPLYGYT
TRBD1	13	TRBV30	AWMVWTGGPGGYT
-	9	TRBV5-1	ASTLDTEAF
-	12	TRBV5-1	ASSLTGIDEKLF
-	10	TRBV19	ASRHANYGYT
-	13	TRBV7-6	ASSLVSADFDEQF
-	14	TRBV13	ASSSRGSSSTDTQY
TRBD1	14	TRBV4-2	ASSQDPQGVNYGYT
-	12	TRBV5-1	ASSNPTGGDGYT
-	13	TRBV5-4	ASSLGSGLNTEAF
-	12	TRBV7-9	ASSLDLSYNEQF
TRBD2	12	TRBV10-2	ATLGGRIQETQY
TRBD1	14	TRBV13	ASSLRVRTGVAGYT
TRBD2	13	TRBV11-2	ASSPTSGPYNEQF
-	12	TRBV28	ASFHQGGNQPQH
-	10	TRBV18	ASSPDTTEAF
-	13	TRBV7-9	ASSLSGGSGNTIY
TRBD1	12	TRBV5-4	ASLPQGADGELF